This T cell receptor (beta chain) is from a study of response to subunit inactivated influenza vaccine. Notes on the study in general: Authors suggested few new T cells are recruited by each seasonal influenza vaccination.

A word on this clonotype: Its target is unknown.

One entry per CDR3 protein results from TCRdb running MiXCR on the RT-PCR reads. The data show 650,000 to 800,000 distinct CDR3 sequences, about a fifth seen once. The receptor's source is a man over 45 who received an inactivated influenza vaccine. The specimen comprised PBMCs from blood, sampled around 5 days after vaccination.

The CDR3 loop is CASRLAFEWTTRLKTQYF. CDR3 bases: TGTGCAAGTCGCTTAGCGTTTGAATGGACTACAAGACTGAAGACCCAGTACTTC. V and J are TRBV12-2 and TRBJ2-5; the table's D call, TRBD2, was not checked against the DNA. TRBV12-2 is given as a pseudogene. The CDR3 totals 18 residues.